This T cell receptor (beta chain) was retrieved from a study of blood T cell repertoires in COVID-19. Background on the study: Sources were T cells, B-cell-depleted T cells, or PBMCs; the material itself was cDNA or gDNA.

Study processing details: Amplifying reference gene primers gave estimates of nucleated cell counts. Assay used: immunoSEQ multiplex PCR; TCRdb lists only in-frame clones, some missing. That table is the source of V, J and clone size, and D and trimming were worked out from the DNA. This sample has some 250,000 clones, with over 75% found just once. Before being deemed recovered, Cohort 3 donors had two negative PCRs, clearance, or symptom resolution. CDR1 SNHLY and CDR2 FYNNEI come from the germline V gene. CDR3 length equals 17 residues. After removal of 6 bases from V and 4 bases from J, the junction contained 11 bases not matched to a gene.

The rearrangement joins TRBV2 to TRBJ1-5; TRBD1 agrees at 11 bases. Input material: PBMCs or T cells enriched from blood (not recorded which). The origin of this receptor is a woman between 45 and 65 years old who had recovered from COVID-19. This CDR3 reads CASSGQGAKLSNQPQHF. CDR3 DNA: TGTGCCAGCAGCGGACAGGGGGCCAAGTTGAGTAATCAGCCCCAGCATTTT.